This TCR beta chain comes out of a study of cytomegalovirus exposure and HLA in healthy donors. The wider study: Prior work identified roughly 120 million unique TCR beta sequences in 190 million or so T cells. Regarding the study as a whole: Common viral pathogens seemed, in a later analysis, to connect with several of the most significant clusters. Previously analyzed data showed that most TCR beta V segments were productive at a frequency of about 90% or about 30%. There were reportedly fewer N-insertions in an Asian-associated ancestry cluster than the roughly 610-donor mean, in a later analysis.

A word on this clone: What it recognizes is unknown.

The study ran its PCR with 60 Vbeta and 13 Jbeta primers. TCRdb's table, derived via immunoSEQ multiplex PCR, lists solely in-frame clones and lacks some. The table lists approximately 110,000 clones, about 81% of them singletons. This CDR3 contains 14 residues. CDR1 is SGHTA and CDR2 is FQGTGA in the germline V gene. The V gene end was trimmed by 6 bases and the J gene end by 0 bases; junction bases not matched to a gene: 4. The sequenced sample consisted of PBMCs. The chain combines TRBV7-3 with TRBJ1-1; TRBD1 aligns across 7 bases. The origin of this receptor is a woman between 25 and 40 years old in good health and CMV-seronegative. The CDR3: CASRGQLMNTEAFF. The CDR3 DNA reads TGTGCCAGCAGGGGACAGCTCATGAACACTGAAGCTTTCTTT.